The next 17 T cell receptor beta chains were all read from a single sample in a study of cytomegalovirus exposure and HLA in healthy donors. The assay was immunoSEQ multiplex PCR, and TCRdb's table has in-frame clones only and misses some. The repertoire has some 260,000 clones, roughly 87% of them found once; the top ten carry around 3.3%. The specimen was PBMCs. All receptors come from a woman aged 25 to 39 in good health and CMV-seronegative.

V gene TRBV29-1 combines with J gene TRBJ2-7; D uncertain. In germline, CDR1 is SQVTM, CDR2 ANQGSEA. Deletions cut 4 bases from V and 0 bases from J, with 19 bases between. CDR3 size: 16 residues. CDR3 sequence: CSVVPSSGTSSYEQYF. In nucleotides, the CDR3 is TGCAGCGTTGTTCCCTCTTCGGGTACGAGCTCCTACGAGCAGTACTTC.

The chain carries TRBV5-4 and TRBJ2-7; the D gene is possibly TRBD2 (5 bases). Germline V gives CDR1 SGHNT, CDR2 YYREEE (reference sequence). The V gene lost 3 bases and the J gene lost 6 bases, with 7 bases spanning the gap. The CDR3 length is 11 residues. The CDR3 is CASSSEGEQYF. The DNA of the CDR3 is TGTGCCAGCAGCTCCGAGGGCGAGCAGTACTTC.

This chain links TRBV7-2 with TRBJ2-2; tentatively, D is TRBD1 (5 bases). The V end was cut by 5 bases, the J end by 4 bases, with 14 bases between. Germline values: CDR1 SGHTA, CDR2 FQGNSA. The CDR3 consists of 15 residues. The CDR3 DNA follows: TGTGCCAGCAGCCTGACGACAGCCCTCACCGGGGAGCTGTTTTTT. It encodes CASSLTTALTGELFF.

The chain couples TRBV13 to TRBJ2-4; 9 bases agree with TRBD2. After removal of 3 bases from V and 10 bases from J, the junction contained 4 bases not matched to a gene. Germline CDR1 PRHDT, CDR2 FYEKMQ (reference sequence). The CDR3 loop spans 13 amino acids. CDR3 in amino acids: CASSFSGGFIQYF. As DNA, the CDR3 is TGTGCCAGCAGCTTTAGCGGGGGTTTTATTCAGTACTTC.

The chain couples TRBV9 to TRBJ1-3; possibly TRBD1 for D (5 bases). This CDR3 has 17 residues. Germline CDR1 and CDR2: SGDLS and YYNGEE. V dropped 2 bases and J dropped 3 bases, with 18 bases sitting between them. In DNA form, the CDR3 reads TGTGCCAGCAGCGTCCTGGCCCAGGGAGGGTTTGGAAACACCATATATTTT. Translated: CASSVLAQGGFGNTIYF.

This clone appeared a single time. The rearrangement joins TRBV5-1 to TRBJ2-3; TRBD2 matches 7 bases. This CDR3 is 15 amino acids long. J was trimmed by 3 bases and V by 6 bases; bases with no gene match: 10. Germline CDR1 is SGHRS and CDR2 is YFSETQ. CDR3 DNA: TGCGCCAGCATGATCGGCGGGAGTCGGACAGATACGCAGTATTTT. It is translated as CASMIGGSRTDTQYF. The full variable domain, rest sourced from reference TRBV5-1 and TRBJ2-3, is KAGVTQTPRYLIKTRGQQVTLSCSPISGHRSVSWYQQTPGQGLQFLFEYFSETQRNKGNFPGRFSGRQFSNSRSEMNVSTLELGDSALYLCASMIGGSRTDTQYFGPGTRLTVL.

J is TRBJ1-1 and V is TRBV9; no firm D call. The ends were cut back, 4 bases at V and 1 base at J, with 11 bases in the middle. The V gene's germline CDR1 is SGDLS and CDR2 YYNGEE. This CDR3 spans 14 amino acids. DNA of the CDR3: TGTGCCAGCAGCCCTCCAGAGGGGAACACTGAAGCTTTCTTT. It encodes CASSPPEGNTEAFF.

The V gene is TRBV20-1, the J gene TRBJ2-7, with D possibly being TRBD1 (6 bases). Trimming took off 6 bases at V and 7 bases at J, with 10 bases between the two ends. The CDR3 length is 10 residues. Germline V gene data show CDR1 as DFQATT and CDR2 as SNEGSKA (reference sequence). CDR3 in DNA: TGCAGTGCCCCCCAGGGGGAGCAGTACTTC. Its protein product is CSAPQGEQYF.

For the CDR3, the DNA is TGTGCCAGCAGTTTATCGATCCAGGGCTCTTCGCAGTTCTTC. Its protein is CASSLSIQGSSQFF. The rearrangement joins TRBV27 to TRBJ2-1; D might be TRBD1 (5 bases). CDR1 is MNHEY and CDR2 is SMNVEV in the germline V gene (reference sequence). Trimming took 0 bases from V and 12 from J, leaving 15 bases between them. The CDR3 spans 14 residues.

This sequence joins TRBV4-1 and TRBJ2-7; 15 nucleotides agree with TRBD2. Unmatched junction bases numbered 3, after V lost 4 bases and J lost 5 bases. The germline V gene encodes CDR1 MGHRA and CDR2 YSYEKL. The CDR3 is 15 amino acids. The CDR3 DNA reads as TGCGCCAGCAGCCTCGGACTAGCGGGAGGGCACGAGCAGTACTTC. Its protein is CASSLGLAGGHEQYF.

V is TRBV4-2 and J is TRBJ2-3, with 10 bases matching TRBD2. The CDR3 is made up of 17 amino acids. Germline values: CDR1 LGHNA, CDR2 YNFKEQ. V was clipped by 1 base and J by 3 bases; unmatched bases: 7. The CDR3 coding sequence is TGTGCCAGCAGCCAAGCGGCTAGCGGGAGTCGGACAGATACGCAGTATTTT. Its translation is CASSQAASGSRTDTQYF.

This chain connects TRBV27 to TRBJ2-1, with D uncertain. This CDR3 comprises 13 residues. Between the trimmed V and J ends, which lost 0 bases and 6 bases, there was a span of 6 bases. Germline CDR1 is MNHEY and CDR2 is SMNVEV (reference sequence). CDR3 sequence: CASSLSGSNEQFF. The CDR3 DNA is TGTGCCAGCAGTTTATCGGGAAGCAATGAGCAGTTCTTC.

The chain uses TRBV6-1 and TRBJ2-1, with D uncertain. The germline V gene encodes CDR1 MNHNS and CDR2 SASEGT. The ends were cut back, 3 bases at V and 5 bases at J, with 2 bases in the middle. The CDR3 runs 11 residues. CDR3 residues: CASSDDNEQFF. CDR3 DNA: TGTGCCAGCAGTGACGACAATGAGCAGTTCTTC.

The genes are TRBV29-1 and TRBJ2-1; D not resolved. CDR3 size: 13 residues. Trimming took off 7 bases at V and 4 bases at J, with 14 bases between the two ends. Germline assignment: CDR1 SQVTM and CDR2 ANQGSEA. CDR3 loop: CSAVAETYNEQFF. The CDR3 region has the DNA TGCAGCGCCGTAGCAGAAACTTACAATGAGCAGTTCTTC.

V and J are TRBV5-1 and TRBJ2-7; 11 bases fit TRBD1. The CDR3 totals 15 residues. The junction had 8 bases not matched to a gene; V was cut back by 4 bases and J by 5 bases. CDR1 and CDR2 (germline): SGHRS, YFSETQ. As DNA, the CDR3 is TGCGCCAGCAGCCGCTTAGGACAGGGGGCGAACGAGCAGTACTTC. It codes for CASSRLGQGANEQYF. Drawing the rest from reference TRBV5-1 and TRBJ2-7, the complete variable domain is KAGVTQTPRYLIKTRGQQVTLSCSPISGHRSVSWYQQTPGQGLQFLFEYFSETQRNKGNFPGRFSGRQFSNSRSEMNVSTLELGDSALYLCASSRLGQGANEQYFGPGTRLTVT.

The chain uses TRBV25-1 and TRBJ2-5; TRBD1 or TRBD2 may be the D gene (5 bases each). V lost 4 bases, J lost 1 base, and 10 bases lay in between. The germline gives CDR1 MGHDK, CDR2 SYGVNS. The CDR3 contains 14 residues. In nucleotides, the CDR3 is TGTGCCAGCAGTGCCCGGGACGCCCAAGAGACCCAGTACTTC. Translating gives CASSARDAQETQYF.

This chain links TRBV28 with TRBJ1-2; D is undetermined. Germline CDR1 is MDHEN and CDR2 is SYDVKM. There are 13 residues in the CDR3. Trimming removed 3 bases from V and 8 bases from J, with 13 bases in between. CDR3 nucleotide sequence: TGTGCCAGCAGTTTTCGGGTTTCCTCCGGCTACACCTTC. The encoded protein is CASSFRVSSGYTF.